The clone carrying this T cell receptor beta chain was recorded only once. Its specificity is unknown. The data originate from a study of T cell responses to AZD1222 COVID-19 vaccine. Profiling relied on immunoSEQ multiplex PCR, and the TCRdb table lists in-frame clones only, not all of them. The sample carries 100,000 to 150,000 clones, over 85% recorded once. Study-level findings and limits: Researchers took repertoire samples only after the peak T cell response had come. Most donors were white British, females outnumbered males, and clonal diversity was possibly underestimated. Unmutated variant regions reportedly attract nearly half of all spike-specific TCRs.

Pooling was applied to second doses at about 4 or about 12 weeks. After removal of 2 bases from V and 16 bases from J, the junction contained 9 bases not matched to a gene. The CDR3 totals 14 residues. Germline V gene sequence: CDR1 SGHAT, CDR2 FQNNGV. The source is an adult who received the AZD1222 COVID-19 vaccine. The sequences come from peripheral blood, collected 28 days after the second AZD1222 dose. The chain combines TRBV11-2 with TRBJ2-1, with 12 bases aligning to TRBD2. This chain's CDR3 is CASSLSASGRARFF. The DNA of the CDR3 is TGTGCCAGCAGCTTATCGGCTAGCGGGAGGGCCCGTTTCTTC.